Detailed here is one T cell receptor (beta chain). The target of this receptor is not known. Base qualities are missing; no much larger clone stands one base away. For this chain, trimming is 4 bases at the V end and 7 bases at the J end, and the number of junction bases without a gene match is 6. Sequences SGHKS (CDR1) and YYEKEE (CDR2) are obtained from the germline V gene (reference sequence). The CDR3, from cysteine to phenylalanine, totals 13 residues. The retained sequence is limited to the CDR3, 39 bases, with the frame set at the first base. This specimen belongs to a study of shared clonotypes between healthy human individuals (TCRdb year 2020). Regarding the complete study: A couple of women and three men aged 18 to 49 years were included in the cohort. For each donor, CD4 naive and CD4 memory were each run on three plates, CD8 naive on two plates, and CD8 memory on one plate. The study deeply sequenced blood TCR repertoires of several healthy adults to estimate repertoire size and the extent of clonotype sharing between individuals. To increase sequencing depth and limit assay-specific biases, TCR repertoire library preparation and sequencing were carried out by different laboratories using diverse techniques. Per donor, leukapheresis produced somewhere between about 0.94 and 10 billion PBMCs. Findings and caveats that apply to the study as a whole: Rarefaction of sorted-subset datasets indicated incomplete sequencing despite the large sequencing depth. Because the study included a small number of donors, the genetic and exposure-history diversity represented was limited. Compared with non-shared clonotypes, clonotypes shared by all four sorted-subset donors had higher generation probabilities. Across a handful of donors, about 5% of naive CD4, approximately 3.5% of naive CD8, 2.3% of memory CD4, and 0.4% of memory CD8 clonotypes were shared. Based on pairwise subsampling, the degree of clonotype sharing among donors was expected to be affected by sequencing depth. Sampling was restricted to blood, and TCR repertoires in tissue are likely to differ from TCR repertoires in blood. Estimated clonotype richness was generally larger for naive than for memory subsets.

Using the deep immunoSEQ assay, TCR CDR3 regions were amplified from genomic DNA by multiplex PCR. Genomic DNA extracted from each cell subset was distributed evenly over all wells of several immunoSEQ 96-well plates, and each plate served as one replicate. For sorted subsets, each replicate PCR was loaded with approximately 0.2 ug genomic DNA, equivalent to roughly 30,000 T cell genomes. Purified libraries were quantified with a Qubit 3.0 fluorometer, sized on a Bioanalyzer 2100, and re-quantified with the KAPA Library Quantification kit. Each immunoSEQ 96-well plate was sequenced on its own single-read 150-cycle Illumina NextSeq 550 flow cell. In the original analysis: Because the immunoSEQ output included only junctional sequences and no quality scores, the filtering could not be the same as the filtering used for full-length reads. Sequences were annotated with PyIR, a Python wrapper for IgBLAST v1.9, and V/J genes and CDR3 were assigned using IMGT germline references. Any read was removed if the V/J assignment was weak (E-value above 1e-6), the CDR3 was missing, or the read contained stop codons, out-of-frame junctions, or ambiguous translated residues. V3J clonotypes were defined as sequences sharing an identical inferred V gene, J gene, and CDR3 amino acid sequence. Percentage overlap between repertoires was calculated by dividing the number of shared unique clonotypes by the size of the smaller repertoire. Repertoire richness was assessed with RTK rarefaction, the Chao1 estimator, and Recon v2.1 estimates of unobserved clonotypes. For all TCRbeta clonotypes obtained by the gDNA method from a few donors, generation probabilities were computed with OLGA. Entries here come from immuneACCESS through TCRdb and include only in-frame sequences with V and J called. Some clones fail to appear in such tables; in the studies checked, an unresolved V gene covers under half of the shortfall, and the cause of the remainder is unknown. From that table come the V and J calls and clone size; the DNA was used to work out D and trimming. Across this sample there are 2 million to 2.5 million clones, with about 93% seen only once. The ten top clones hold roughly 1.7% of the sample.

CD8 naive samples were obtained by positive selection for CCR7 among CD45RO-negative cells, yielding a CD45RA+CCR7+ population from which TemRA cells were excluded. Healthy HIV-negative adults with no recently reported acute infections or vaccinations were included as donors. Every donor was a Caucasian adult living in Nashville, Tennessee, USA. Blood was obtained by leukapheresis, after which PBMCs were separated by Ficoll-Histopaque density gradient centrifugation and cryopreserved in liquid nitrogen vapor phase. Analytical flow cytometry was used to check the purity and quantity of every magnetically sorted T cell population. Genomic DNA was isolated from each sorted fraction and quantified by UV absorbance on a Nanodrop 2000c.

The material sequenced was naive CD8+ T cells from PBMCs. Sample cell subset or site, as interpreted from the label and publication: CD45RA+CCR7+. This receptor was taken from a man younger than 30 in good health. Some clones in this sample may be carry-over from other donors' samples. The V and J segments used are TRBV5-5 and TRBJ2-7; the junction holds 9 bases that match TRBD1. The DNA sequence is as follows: TGTGCCAGCAGCGTGGGGACAGGGAATGAGCAGTACTTC. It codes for CASSVGTGNEQYF.